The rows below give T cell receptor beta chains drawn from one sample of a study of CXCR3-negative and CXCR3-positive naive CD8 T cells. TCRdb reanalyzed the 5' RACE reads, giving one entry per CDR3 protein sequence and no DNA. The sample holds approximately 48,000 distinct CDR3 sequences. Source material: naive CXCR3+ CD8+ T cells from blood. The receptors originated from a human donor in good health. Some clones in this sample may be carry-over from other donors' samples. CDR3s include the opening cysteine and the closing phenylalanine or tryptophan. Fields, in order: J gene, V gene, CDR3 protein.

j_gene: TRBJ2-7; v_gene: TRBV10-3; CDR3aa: CAISDSALSYEQYF
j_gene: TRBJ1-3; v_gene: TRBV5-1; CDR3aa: CASSVDRGSGNTIYF
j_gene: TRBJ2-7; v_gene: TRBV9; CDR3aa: CASSVLGQGSSEQYF
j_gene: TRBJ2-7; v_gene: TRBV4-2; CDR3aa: CASSQDLSTALGEYEQYF
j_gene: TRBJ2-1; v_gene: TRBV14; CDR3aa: CASSQVPGTSGGNEQFF
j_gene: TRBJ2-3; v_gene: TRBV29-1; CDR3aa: CSDLMTSTDTQYF
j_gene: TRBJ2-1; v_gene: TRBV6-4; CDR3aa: CASSDGSSASNEQFF
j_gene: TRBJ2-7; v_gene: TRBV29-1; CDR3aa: CSVEGSQGTYEQYF
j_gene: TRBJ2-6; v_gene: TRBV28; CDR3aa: CASSNTGANVLTF
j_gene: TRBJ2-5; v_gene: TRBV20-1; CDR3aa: CSAQRLAGNEETQYF
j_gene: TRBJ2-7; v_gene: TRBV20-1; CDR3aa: CSARGQVHSYEQYF
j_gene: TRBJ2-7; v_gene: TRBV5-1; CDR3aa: CASGEGNEQYF
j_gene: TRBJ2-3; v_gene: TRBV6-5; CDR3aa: CASSVAGGVTDTQYF
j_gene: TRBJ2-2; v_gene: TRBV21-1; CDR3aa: CASSPVGGGRNTGELFF
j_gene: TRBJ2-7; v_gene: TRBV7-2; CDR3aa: CASSPSGGASYEQYF
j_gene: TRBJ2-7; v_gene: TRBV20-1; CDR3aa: CSADLVSGVHEQYF
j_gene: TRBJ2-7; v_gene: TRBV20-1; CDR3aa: CSARGTNSYEQYF
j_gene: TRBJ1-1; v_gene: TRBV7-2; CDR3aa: CASSPRGQVNTEAFF
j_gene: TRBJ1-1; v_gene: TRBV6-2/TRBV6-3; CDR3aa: CASSYAAGTFNTEAFF
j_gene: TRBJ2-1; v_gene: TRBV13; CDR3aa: CASSPQGIGDNEQFF
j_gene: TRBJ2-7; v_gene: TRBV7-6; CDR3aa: CASSLSGGGIYEQYF
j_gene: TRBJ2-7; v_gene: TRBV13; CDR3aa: CASSRVGGYEQYF
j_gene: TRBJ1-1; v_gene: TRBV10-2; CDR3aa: CASIIGPNTEAFF
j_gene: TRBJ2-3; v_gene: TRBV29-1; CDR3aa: CSALQGATDTQYF
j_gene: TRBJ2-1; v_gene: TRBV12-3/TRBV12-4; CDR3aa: CASSLLGQGYNEQFF
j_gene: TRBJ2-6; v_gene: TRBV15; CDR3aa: CATSRDPGTGANVLTF
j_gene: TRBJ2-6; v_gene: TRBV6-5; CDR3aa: CASSYDREVSGANVLTF
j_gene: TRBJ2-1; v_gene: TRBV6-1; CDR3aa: CASSQLPGPSYNEQFF
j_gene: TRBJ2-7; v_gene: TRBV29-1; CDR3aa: CSVGVGGSYEQYF
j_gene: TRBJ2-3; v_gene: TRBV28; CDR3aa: CASSLRGRTDTQYF
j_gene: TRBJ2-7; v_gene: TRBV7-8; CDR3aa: CASVRDYEQYF